The subject of this entry is one T cell receptor (beta chain). Antigen specificity is unknown. No fewer than 5.5 micrograms of total RNA were isolated from every sample. These data come from a study of blood T cells in healthy people across ages. Study findings and constraints: One million T cells yielded diversity estimates that were considered underestimates.

Germline CDR1 SGHRS, CDR2 YFSETQ. The V end was cut by 3 bases, the J end by 1 base, with 7 bases between. CDR3 length: 13 residues. Combining a sample-barcoded 5' primer with a J-beta primer mix, a second PCR ran for 7 to 11 cycles. One entry per CDR3 protein, called by TCRdb with MiXCR from the 5' RACE reads. Seen here are more than 800,000 distinct CDR3 sequences, 25% to 35% observed once, and the top ten hold roughly 17%. The sequenced sample consisted of blood. The receptor's source is a woman aged 80 or older in good health. The V gene is TRBV5-1, the J gene TRBJ2-5, with unresolved D. The CDR3 DNA reads as TGCGCCAGCAGCTCCGACGGCCAAGAGACCCAGTACTTC. It codes for CASSSDGQETQYF.